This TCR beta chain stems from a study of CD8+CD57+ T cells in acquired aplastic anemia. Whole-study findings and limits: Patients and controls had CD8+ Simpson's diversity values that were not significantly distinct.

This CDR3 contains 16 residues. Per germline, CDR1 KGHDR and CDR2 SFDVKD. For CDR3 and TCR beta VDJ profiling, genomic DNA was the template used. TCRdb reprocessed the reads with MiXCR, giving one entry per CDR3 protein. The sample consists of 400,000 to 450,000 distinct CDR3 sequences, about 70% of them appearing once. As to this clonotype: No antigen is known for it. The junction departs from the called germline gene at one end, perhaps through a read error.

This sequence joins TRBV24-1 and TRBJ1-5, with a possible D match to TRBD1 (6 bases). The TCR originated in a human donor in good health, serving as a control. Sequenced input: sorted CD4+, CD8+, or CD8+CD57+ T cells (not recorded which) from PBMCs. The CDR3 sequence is CATSERLTDRHHPQHF. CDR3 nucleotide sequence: TGTGCCACCAGTGAGCGACTGACAGACAGGCATCACCCCCAGCATTTT.